This T cell receptor beta chain was sequenced in a study of T cells in Graves' hyperthyroidism and ophthalmopathy. This clonotype was counted at least ten times. RNA transcripts served as the template for amplifying TCR beta CDR3 regions. First-round RT-PCR targeting the TCR CDR3 was performed with the HTBI primer set. TCRdb independently ran MiXCR on the multiplex PCR reads; one entry per CDR3 protein. The sample records about 710,000 distinct CDR3 sequences, 15% to 20% being singletons. Clinical symptoms, serum thyroxine and TRAb, thyroid ultrasound and orbital computed tomography together formed the diagnostic basis. CDR1 and CDR2 (germline): MNHEY, SMNVEV (reference sequence). The CDR3 is 15 amino acids. V was clipped by 2 bases and J by 4 bases; unmatched bases: 7.

The chain links TRBV27 to TRBJ2-7, with 8 bases identical to TRBD1. Sequences were obtained from blood. The sequence was collected from a man aged 18 to 35 with Graves' hyperthyroidism. CDR3 sequence reads: CASSLRGRGLYEQYF. The CDR3 DNA sequence: TGTGCCAGCAGTTTAAGAGGCAGGGGGCTGTACGAGCAGTACTTC.